One sample yielded the 12 T cell receptor beta chains listed below, sequenced in a study of blood T cell repertoires in COVID-19. Libraries were prepared by immunoSEQ multiplex PCR; TCRdb keeps only in-frame clonotypes and omits some of them. This table holds roughly 25,000 clones, 82% found once. Sequencing was carried out using peripheral blood. The receptors originated from a human donor in a cohort sampled during active COVID-19.

V gene TRBV7-2 combines with J gene TRBJ2-1; TRBD2 matches at 7 bases. Trimming took 2 bases from V and 1 from J; bases not matched to a gene: 2. CDR1 and CDR2 (germline): SGHTA, FQGNSA. CDR3 length equals 15 residues. CDR3 nucleotides: TGTGCCAGCAGCTTATTGGGACTATCCTACAATGAGCAGTTCTTC. Amino acid sequence: CASSLLGLSYNEQFF.

This clone was seen a single time. The V and J genes are TRBV5-6 and TRBJ2-7; perhaps TRBD2 as D (6 bases). V was trimmed by 5 bases and J by 2 bases, leaving 17 bases between them. Germline V lookup: CDR1 SGHDT, CDR2 YYEEEE. This CDR3 has 15 residues. The CDR3 DNA reads TGTGCCAGCAGAGGCGGGAACCCCAACCCCTACGAGCAGTACTTC. Translated: CASRGGNPNPYEQYF.

The V and J genes are TRBV7-2 and TRBJ1-2, with a possible D match to TRBD1 (6 bases). V dropped 5 bases and J dropped 4 bases, with 14 bases sitting between them. The germline CDR1 and CDR2 sequences are SGHTA and FQGNSA. The CDR3 sequence is 14 residues long. The CDR3 sequence: CASSLSQGSYGYTF. CDR3 bases: TGTGCCAGCAGCCTATCACAGGGATCCTATGGCTACACCTTC.

The genes are TRBV6-5 and TRBJ2-7; TRBD1 aligns across 7 bases. The CDR3 contains 15 residues. Trimming took 5 bases from V and 5 from J; bases not matched to a gene: 12. Germline loops: CDR1 MNHEY, CDR2 SVGAGI. The CDR3 nucleotides are TGTGCCAGCAGTCCCCCCCTGACAGGGTCCGACGAGCAGTACTTC. Translating gives CASSPPLTGSDEQYF.

The chain joins TRBV29-1 to TRBJ2-7; TRBD2 is a possible D gene (6 bases). The CDR3 totals 11 residues. Trimming left V 4 bases short and J 2 bases short, with 6 bases between. CDR1 and CDR2 (germline): SQVTM, ANQGSEA. DNA for the CDR3: TGCAGCGTTGGGGGGGCCTACGAGCAGTACTTC. Its translation is CSVGGAYEQYF.

The genes are TRBV29-1 and TRBJ2-7; 12 positions agree with TRBD2. The germline V gene has CDR1 SQVTM and CDR2 ANQGSEA. V was clipped by 2 bases and J by 0 bases; unmatched bases: 2. The CDR3 covers 15 residues. The CDR3 spells CSVELAGGASYEQYF. The CDR3 bases are TGCAGCGTTGAACTAGCGGGGGGGGCCTCCTACGAGCAGTACTTC.

The chain links TRBV9 to TRBJ2-5; a weak D match, TRBD1 (6 bases). This CDR3 contains 14 residues. V was trimmed by 0 bases and J by 5 bases, leaving 11 bases between them. Germline loops: CDR1 SGDLS, CDR2 YYNGEE. CDR3 protein: CASSVGYRVETQYF. In nucleotides, the CDR3 is TGTGCCAGCAGCGTAGGGTACAGGGTTGAGACCCAGTACTTC.

The CDR3 DNA follows: TGTGCCATCAGTGAGACAGGACTAGCGGGGGGGAACAATGAGCAGTTCTTC. This gives the protein CAISETGLAGGNNEQFF. The chain combines TRBV10-3 with TRBJ2-1; 15 positions match TRBD2. Per the germline V gene, CDR1 is ENHRY and CDR2 is SYGVKD. V lost 2 bases and J lost 5; bases outside the gene matches: 4. This CDR3 has 17 amino acids.

The chain links TRBV5-1 to TRBJ1-2, with 11 bases aligning to TRBD1. The germline CDR1 and CDR2 sequences are SGHRS and YFSETQ. V lost 4 bases and J lost 8; bases outside the gene matches: 4. CDR3 length: 13 residues. CDR3 sequence: CASSAGQGAGYTF. The DNA of the CDR3 is TGCGCCAGCAGCGCTGGACAGGGGGCAGGCTACACCTTC.

The gene calls are TRBV9 and TRBJ2-1, with 10 bases aligning to TRBD2. Trimming cost V 0 bases and J 7 bases; bases outside gene matches: 4. Germline values: CDR1 SGDLS, CDR2 YYNGEE. This CDR3 comprises 15 residues. The CDR3: CASSVGLAGENEQFF. The CDR3 coding sequence is TGTGCCAGCAGCGTAGGTCTAGCGGGAGAAAATGAGCAGTTCTTC.

The rearrangement joins TRBV13 to TRBJ2-1, with 9 positions matching TRBD1. CDR3 size: 15 residues. The V segment lost 1 base and the J segment 7 bases; nucleotides outside the gene matches: 5. Per germline, CDR1 PRHDT and CDR2 FYEKMQ (reference sequence). The CDR3 reads CASSLEDRGLNEQFF. The CDR3 coding sequence is TGTGCCAGCAGCTTAGAGGACAGGGGCTTAAATGAGCAGTTCTTC. The full variable domain, completed using reference TRBV13 and TRBJ2-1, is AAGVIQSPRHLIKEKRETATLKCYPIPRHDTVYWYQQGPGQDPQFLISFYEKMQSDKGSIPDRFSAQQFSDYHSELNMSSLELGDSALYFCASSLEDRGLNEQFFGPGTRLTVL.

The rearrangement links TRBV5-4 to TRBJ2-5, with D maybe TRBD2 (6 bases). CDR3 size: 14 residues. Germline loops: CDR1 SGHNT, CDR2 YYREEE (reference sequence). Trimming cost V 2 bases and J 0 bases, with 8 bases left between them. The CDR3 protein is CASSFGRNQETQYF. CDR3 sequence (DNA): TGTGCCAGCAGCTTTGGGAGGAACCAAGAGACCCAGTACTTC. Full variable domain (missing parts from reference TRBV5-4 and TRBJ2-5): ETGVTQSPTHLIKTRGQQVTLRCSSQSGHNTVSWYQQALGQGPQFIFQYYREEENGRGNFPPRFSGLQFPNYSSELNVNALELDDSALYLCASSFGRNQETQYFGPGTRLLVL.